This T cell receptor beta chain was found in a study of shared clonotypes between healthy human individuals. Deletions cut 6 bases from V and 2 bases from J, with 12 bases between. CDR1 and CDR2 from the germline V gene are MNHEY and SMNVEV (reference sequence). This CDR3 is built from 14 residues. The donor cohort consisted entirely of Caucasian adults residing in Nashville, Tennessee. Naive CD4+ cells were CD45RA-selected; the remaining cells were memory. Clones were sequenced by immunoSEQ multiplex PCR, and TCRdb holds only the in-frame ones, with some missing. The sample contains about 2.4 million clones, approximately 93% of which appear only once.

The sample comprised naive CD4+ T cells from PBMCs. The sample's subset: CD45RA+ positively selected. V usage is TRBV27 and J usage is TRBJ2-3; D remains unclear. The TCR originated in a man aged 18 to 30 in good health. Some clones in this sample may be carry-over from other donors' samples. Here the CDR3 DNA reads TGTGCCAGCAGACTTACCCTTCTCACAGATACGCAGTATTTT. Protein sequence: CASRLTLLTDTQYF.